One sample yielded the 29 T cell receptor beta chains listed below, sequenced in a study of identical twins. One entry per CDR3 protein, called by TCRdb with MiXCR from the 5' RACE reads. This sample has over 250,000 distinct CDR3 sequences, with roughly 8.6% found just once. The same sample was also studied in work on yellow fever vaccine responses in identical twins.

The sequencing sample was made of CD8+ T cells sorted from blood. The receptors were gathered from a woman aged 18-30 years in good health.

This clonotype has at least ten counts. The V call is TRBV29-1, the J call TRBJ2-1; 7 bases match TRBD2. The CDR3 loop spans 18 amino acids. CDR1 is SQVTM and CDR2 is ANQGSEA in the germline V gene. J was trimmed by 1 base and V by 8 bases; bases with no gene match: 20. The CDR3 nucleotides read TGCAGCCCTGTGCGGCTGTCTAGGGGCGGGGGTTCCTACAATGAGCAGTTCTTC. Translating it yields CSPVRLSRGGGSYNEQFF.

The table lists this clonotype with a few counts. The chain is built from TRBV7-2 and TRBJ2-1; D gene uncertain. The germline V gene encodes CDR1 SGHTA and CDR2 FQGNSA. This CDR3 comprises 13 residues. V shed 5 bases and J shed 11 bases, with 16 bases lying between them. Here the CDR3 DNA reads TGTGCCAGCAGCCCCAGACAAATCCCCCAGCAGTTCTTC. Its translation is CASSPRQIPQQFF.

This clonotype was observed a handful of times. The J gene is TRBJ2-7, the V gene TRBV5-1; 11 bases fit TRBD1. The ends lost 2 bases at V and 2 bases at J; junction bases unmatched: 12. The CDR3 has 18 amino acids. Germline CDR1 reads SGHRS; CDR2 reads YFSETQ. The CDR3 reads CASSFSGTGGRAAYEQYF. The CDR3 DNA is TGCGCCAGCAGCTTCTCCGGGACAGGGGGACGAGCGGCCTACGAGCAGTACTTC.

DNA of the CDR3: TGTGCCAGCGGAGGGCCAGGAGGGAATCAGCCCCAGCATTTT. This codes for CASGGPGGNQPQHF. The chain combines TRBV9 with TRBJ1-5; no clear D. The CDR3 totals 14 residues. Trimming pared 7 bases from V and 4 bases from J, leaving 15 bases between. Germline loops: CDR1 SGDLS, CDR2 YYNGEE.

This clonotype has just a few counts. The CDR3 nucleotides read TGTGCCAGCAGCTCACCCTTCCCGGGACAGGACAACACCGGGGAGCTGTTTTTT. It translates to CASSSPFPGQDNTGELFF. The V call is TRBV9, the J call TRBJ2-2, with 8 bases lining up with TRBD1. With V trimmed by 4 bases and J by 2 bases, 13 bases remained unmatched. The CDR3 has 18 amino acids. Germline V lookup: CDR1 SGDLS, CDR2 YYNGEE.

This chain uses TRBV10-2 with TRBJ2-5; 9 bases line up with TRBD2. This CDR3 is built from 15 residues. Germline V gene data show CDR1 as WSHSY and CDR2 as SAAADI. V trimming: 6 bases; J trimming: 4 bases; junction bases outside the gene matches: 9. The CDR3 region is CASRMRREGRETQYF. In nucleotides, the CDR3 is TGCGCCAGCAGAATGAGGCGGGAGGGTCGAGAGACCCAGTACTTC.

V and J are TRBV12-3 or TRBV12-4 and TRBJ2-7, with TRBD1 identical over 7 bases. CDR3 length: 15 residues. V was pared by 3 bases and J by 1 base, with 6 bases of the junction left unmatched. CDR3 amino acids: CASSFWGTDSYEQYF. In nucleotides, the CDR3 is TGTGCCAGCAGTTTCTGGGGGACAGATTCCTACGAGCAGTACTTC.

The CDR3 DNA is TGTGCCAGCAGCCCGGGGCCGGGACGGCAAGAGACCCAGTACTTC. It yields the protein CASSPGPGRQETQYF. The gene calls are TRBV7-6 and TRBJ2-5; D is perhaps TRBD1 or TRBD2 (5 bases each). This CDR3 comprises 15 residues. The V and J ends lost 5 bases and 2 bases respectively, with 15 bases between them. CDR1 and CDR2 from the germline V gene are SGHVS and FNYEAQ.

Regarding this clonotype: Its ends do not fully match the called genes, so a read error is possible. The chain recombines TRBV28 with TRBJ2-7; a weak D match, TRBD2 (5 bases). The CDR3 is 15 residues long. CDR1 is MDHEN, CDR2 SYDVKM, per germline. The CDR3 region has the DNA TGTGCCAGCGGTTTCTTCCTGGACTCGGCCTACGAGCAGTACTTC. Its protein is CASGFFLDSAYEQYF.

This clonotype was detected many times. This chain uses TRBV6-1 with TRBJ2-3; 11 bases are shared with TRBD2. The V segment lost 5 bases and the J segment 9 bases; nucleotides outside the gene matches: 10. Germline lookup yields CDR1 MNHNS and CDR2 SASEGT. The CDR3 consists of 15 residues. CDR3 coding DNA: TGTGCCAGCAGTCTATTAGCGGGAGGGCATAAAACGCAGTATTTT. Residues: CASSLLAGGHKTQYF.

The rearrangement joins TRBV30 to TRBJ2-5, with 7 bases fitting TRBD1. The CDR3 totals 16 residues. Germline V lookup: CDR1 GTSNPN, CDR2 SVGIG (reference sequence). The junction had 14 bases not matched to a gene; V was cut back by 4 bases and J by 3 bases. CDR3 sequence: CAWIVGAGQGEETQYF. CDR3 bases: TGTGCCTGGATCGTAGGGGCTGGGCAGGGGGAAGAGACCCAGTACTTC.

This clonotype was detected many times. This CDR3 reads CASSQERGGFTGELFF. CDR3 coding DNA: TGTGCCAGCAGCCAAGAACGGGGGGGCTTCACCGGGGAGCTGTTTTTT. J is TRBJ2-2 and V is TRBV3-1; 8 bases align to TRBD2. From germline, CDR1 is LGHDT and CDR2 YNNKEL (reference sequence). Trimming at V came to 0 bases and at J to 4 bases, leaving 4 bases not matched to a gene. CDR3 length: 16 residues. Using reference TRBV3-1 and TRBJ2-2 for the parts outside the CDR3, the full variable domain is DTAVSQTPKYLVTQMGNDKSIKCEQNLGHDTMYWYKQDSKKFLKIMFSYNNKELIINETVPNRFSPKSPDKAHLNLHINSLELGDSAVYFCASSQERGGFTGELFFGEGSRLTVL.

Ten or more counts support this clonotype. The V gene is TRBV6-2 or TRBV6-3, the J gene TRBJ2-7; perhaps TRBD2 as D (5 bases). The germline CDR1 and CDR2 sequences are MNHEY and SVGEGT. This CDR3 contains 13 residues. V dropped 6 bases and J dropped 0 bases, with 9 bases sitting between them. CDR3 region: CASSGVLSYEQYF. CDR3 nucleotides: TGTGCCAGCAGCGGGGTCCTCTCCTACGAGCAGTACTTC.

Ten or more counts support this clonotype. The chain couples TRBV27 to TRBJ1-5; D is unclear. From germline, CDR1 is MNHEY and CDR2 SMNVEV (reference sequence). Trimming took 3 bases from V and 6 from J, leaving 6 bases between them. The CDR3 is 12 amino acids. CDR3 sequence reads: CASSFMGQPQHF. The DNA of the CDR3 is TGTGCCAGCAGTTTTATGGGTCAGCCCCAGCATTTT.

This clonotype was detected only a few times. The V and J genes are TRBV19 and TRBJ1-2; TRBD1 matches 7 bases. The CDR3 loop spans 14 amino acids. CDR1 and CDR2 from the germline V gene are LNHDA and SQIVND (reference sequence). Trimming took 0 bases from V and 3 from J; bases not matched to a gene: 1. CDR3 region: CASSIEGGDYGYTF. CDR3 DNA sequence: TGTGCCAGTAGTATAGAAGGGGGCGACTATGGCTACACCTTC.

This clonotype has a count of ten or more. The rearrangement uses TRBV28 and TRBJ2-1; D not certain. Per the germline V gene, CDR1 is MDHEN and CDR2 is SYDVKM. The CDR3 extends over 13 amino acids. The ends were cut back, 5 bases at V and 7 bases at J, with 12 bases in the middle. The CDR3 here is CASSPGILNEQFF. DNA for the CDR3: TGTGCCAGCAGTCCCGGCATCTTGAATGAGCAGTTCTTC.

This clonotype came up a few times. The gene calls are TRBV5-6 and TRBJ1-4; D is ambiguous. V was shortened by 4 bases and J by 8 bases, with 18 bases between the two germline ends. From germline, CDR1 is SGHDT and CDR2 YYEEEE. The CDR3 runs to 15 residues. The CDR3 nucleotides read TGTGCCAGCAGCCCCCGAGCGAAGCCAGCAGAAAAACTGTTTTTT. It translates to CASSPRAKPAEKLFF. Supplemented by reference TRBV5-6 and TRBJ1-4, the full variable domain reads DAGVTQSPTHLIKTRGQQVTLRCSPKSGHDTVSWYQQALGQGPQFIFQYYEEEERQRGNFPDRFSGHQFPNYSSELNVNALLLGDSALYLCASSPRAKPAEKLFFGSGTQLSVL.

This clonotype has ten or more counts. The V call is TRBV7-9, the J call TRBJ2-7; 9 bases line up with TRBD1. V gave up 2 bases and J gave up 3 bases; unmatched junction bases: 2. Germline CDR1 reads SEHNR; CDR2 reads FQNEAQ (reference sequence). The CDR3 length is 14 residues. The chain's CDR3 is CASSLPGQGYEQYF. The CDR3 DNA follows: TGTGCCAGCAGCTTACCGGGACAGGGCTACGAGCAGTACTTC.

The sample holds many counts of this clonotype. V usage is TRBV7-2 and J usage is TRBJ2-7, with TRBD2 matching 7 bases. Germline CDR1 and CDR2: SGHTA and FQGNSA. Germline trimming cut 4 bases from V and 4 bases from J; bases unmatched to any gene: 13. The CDR3 length is 16 residues. The DNA of the CDR3 is TGTGCCAGCAGCTCTCAGCGGGAAGTTCTGAGTTACGAGCAGTACTTC. Its translation: CASSSQREVLSYEQYF.

This clonotype came up a few times. The chain carries TRBV12-3 or TRBV12-4 and TRBJ2-6; TRBD1 or TRBD2 may be the D gene (5 bases each). The CDR3 is made up of 14 amino acids. V lost 1 base and J lost 6, with 7 bases in between. The CDR3 region is CASSLVGEANVLTF. The CDR3 DNA is TGTGCCAGCAGTTTAGTGGGGGAGGCCAACGTCCTGACTTTC.

CDR3 residues: CASGFGGGQIEQFF. CDR3 in DNA: TGTGCTAGTGGTTTCGGGGGAGGACAAATCGAGCAGTTCTTC. The J gene is TRBJ2-1, the V gene TRBV12-5, with D possibly matching TRBD2 (6 bases). The CDR3 length is 14 residues. V gave up 3 bases and J gave up 10 bases, with 16 bases separating them. The germline CDR1 and CDR2 sequences are LGHNT and FRNRAP.

As to this clonotype: Being one base from a much bigger clone, this may be a read error. Here the CDR3 DNA reads TGTGCCAGCATCCCCTTAGCGAGGATGTACAATGAGCAGTTCTTC. It is translated as CASIPLARMYNEQFF. The chain combines TRBV12-3 or TRBV12-4 with TRBJ2-1; a weak D match, TRBD2 (5 bases). This CDR3 has 15 residues. Deletions cut 7 bases from V and 4 bases from J, with 17 bases between.

J is TRBJ2-7 and V is TRBV7-9; 9 nucleotides align to TRBD1. V lost 1 base, J lost 1 base, and 2 bases stayed unmatched. The germline V gene encodes CDR1 SEHNR and CDR2 FQNEAQ (reference sequence). The CDR3 length is 15 residues. Written as DNA, the CDR3 is TGTGCCAGCAGCTTAGGGGACAGGGAGTCCTACGAGCAGTACTTC. The encoded protein is CASSLGDRESYEQYF.

This clonotype has a handful of counts. The rearrangement uses TRBV12-5 and TRBJ2-1, with 10 bases that match TRBD2. Germline V gene data show CDR1 as LGHNT and CDR2 as FRNRAP. The CDR3 totals 17 residues. Trimming took 1 base from V and 8 from J; bases not matched to a gene: 11. CDR3 residues: CASGLDGSSGSWHEQFF. The CDR3 DNA sequence: TGTGCTAGTGGTTTGGATGGATCTAGCGGGAGTTGGCATGAGCAGTTCTTC.

The chain uses TRBV7-9 and TRBJ2-7; TRBD1 is a possible D gene (5 bases). This CDR3 has 15 amino acids. Between the trimmed V and J ends, which lost 1 base and 3 bases, there was a span of 13 bases. The germline V gene has CDR1 SEHNR and CDR2 FQNEAQ (reference sequence). The CDR3 DNA sequence: TGTGCCAGCAGCTTAGAGTGGGGCCCCGGCTACGAGCAGTACTTC. Residues: CASSLEWGPGYEQYF. The variable domain in full, with the rest retrieved from reference TRBV7-9 and TRBJ2-7, is DTGVSQNPRHKITKRGQNVTFRCDPISEHNRLYWYRQTLGQGPEFLTYFQNEAQLEKSRLLSDRFSAERPKGSFSTLEIQRTEQGDSAMYLCASSLEWGPGYEQYFGPGTRLTVT.

At least ten counts were recorded for this clonotype. This chain connects TRBV6-4 to TRBJ2-2; D is perhaps TRBD1 or TRBD2 (5 bases each). The V and J ends lost 0 bases and 4 bases respectively, with 9 bases between them. This CDR3 has 15 residues. Germline V gene lookup returns CDR1 MRHNA and CDR2 SNTAGT. The DNA for the CDR3 is TGTGCCAGCAGTGACTCCCCAGGGAGCACCGGGGAGCTGTTTTTT. This encodes CASSDSPGSTGELFF.

There are many counts of this clonotype. V is TRBV7-3 and J is TRBJ2-1; TRBD2 matches 8 bases. With 3 bases clipped from V and 8 bases from J, the junction kept 3 bases outside the gene matches. The length of the CDR3 is 13 residues. Germline V gene lookup returns CDR1 SGHTA and CDR2 FQGTGA. CDR3 loop: CASSFGTSDEQFF. DNA for the CDR3: TGTGCCAGCAGCTTCGGGACTAGTGATGAGCAGTTCTTC. The entire variable domain, with the rest obtained from reference TRBV7-3 and TRBJ2-1, is as follows: GAGVSQTPSNKVTEKGKYVELRCDPISGHTALYWYRQSLGQGPEFLIYFQGTGAADDSGLPNDRFFAVRPEGSVSTLKIQRTERGDSAVYLCASSFGTSDEQFFGPGTRLTVL.

The rearrangement links TRBV7-9 to TRBJ1-3, with unresolved D. The germline V gene has CDR1 SEHNR and CDR2 FQNEAQ (reference sequence). Trimming took 4 bases from V and 0 from J, leaving 10 bases between them. The CDR3 covers 15 residues. The CDR3 protein is CASSSLISSGNTIYF. CDR3 bases: TGTGCCAGCAGCTCGTTAATTAGCTCTGGAAACACCATATATTTT.

This clonotype was counted only a few times. This chain uses TRBV27 with TRBJ2-5; no firm D call. The CDR3 length is 12 residues. V lost 6 bases to trimming and J lost 5 bases, with 10 bases between them. Germline CDR1 reads MNHEY; CDR2 reads SMNVEV (reference sequence). CDR3 sequence reads: CASSYNGETQYF. In DNA, the CDR3 is TGTGCCAGCAGCTACAATGGGGAGACCCAGTACTTC.